The 6 T cell receptor beta chains below all came from one sample that was sequenced in a study of identical twins. TCRdb redid the calling of the 5' RACE reads with MiXCR, one entry per CDR3 protein. The sample shows around 280,000 distinct CDR3 sequences, about 8.9% of them seen only once. These data were also reused for a study on yellow fever vaccine responses in identical twins.

Sequenced input: memory (CD45RO+) T cells sorted from blood. The receptors shown here come from a woman aged 18-30 years in good health.

V usage is TRBV29-1 and J usage is TRBJ2-3; D may correspond to TRBD1 or TRBD2 (6 bases each). Germline-derived CDR1 and CDR2 are SQVTM and ANQGSEA. Trimming took off 4 bases at V and 0 bases at J, with 11 bases between the two ends. CDR3 length equals 14 residues. The CDR3 sequence is CSVGWGASTDTQYF. The CDR3 DNA reads as TGCAGCGTTGGATGGGGGGCTAGCACAGATACGCAGTATTTT.

This clonotype was seen at least ten times. The rearrangement links TRBV5-1 to TRBJ2-5; D unresolved. The CDR3 loop spans 13 amino acids. V was shortened by 2 bases and J by 1 base, with 6 bases between the two germline ends. Germline lookup yields CDR1 SGHRS and CDR2 YFSETQ. DNA of the CDR3: TGCGCCAGCAGCTTACAGACCCAAGAGACCCAGTACTTC. Translating gives CASSLQTQETQYF.

This clonotype was found many times. The chain uses TRBV27 and TRBJ1-5; the match to TRBD1 covers 8 bases. J lost 5 bases, V lost 5 bases, and 8 bases had no gene match. From germline, CDR1 is MNHEY and CDR2 SMNVEV (reference sequence). The CDR3 extends over 15 amino acids. CDR3 sequence reads: CASSPRTGRHQPQHF. Written as DNA, the CDR3 is TGTGCCAGCAGTCCCAGGACAGGGCGACATCAGCCCCAGCATTTT.

This clonotype was counted at least ten times. This chain uses TRBV28 with TRBJ2-7; D uncertain. Trimming pared 5 bases from V and 4 bases from J, leaving 21 bases between. The CDR3 is 16 residues long. Germline V CDR1 and CDR2: MDHEN, SYDVKM. CDR3 sequence (DNA): TGTGCCAGCAGTCCGTACCTTGGGCGGATGTTATACGAGCAGTACTTC. It yields the protein CASSPYLGRMLYEQYF.

This clonotype was recorded many times. This chain links TRBV12-3 or TRBV12-4 with TRBJ1-6, with D perhaps TRBD1 (5 bases). The CDR3 has 13 residues. V lost 7 bases and J lost 6, with 10 bases in between. The CDR3 protein is CASNSGANSPLHF. CDR3 in DNA: TGTGCCAGCAACTCCGGGGCTAATTCACCCCTCCACTTT.

Ten or more counts support this clonotype. The chain joins TRBV7-2 to TRBJ2-1; 8 bases are a match to TRBD2. J lost 3 bases, V lost 2 bases, and 3 bases had no gene match. The CDR3 runs to 15 residues. CDR1 is SGHTA and CDR2 is FQGNSA in the germline V gene. CDR3 DNA sequence: TGTGCCAGCAGCTTATCGAGCGGGAGCTACAATGAGCAGTTCTTC. It encodes CASSLSSGSYNEQFF.